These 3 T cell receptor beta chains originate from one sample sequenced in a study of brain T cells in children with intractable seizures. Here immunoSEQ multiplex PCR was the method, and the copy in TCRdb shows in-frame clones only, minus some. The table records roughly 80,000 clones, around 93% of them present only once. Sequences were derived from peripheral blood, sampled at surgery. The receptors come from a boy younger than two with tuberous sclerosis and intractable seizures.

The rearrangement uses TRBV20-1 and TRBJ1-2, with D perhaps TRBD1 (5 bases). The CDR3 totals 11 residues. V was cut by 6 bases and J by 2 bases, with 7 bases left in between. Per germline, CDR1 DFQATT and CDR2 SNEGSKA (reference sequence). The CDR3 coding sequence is TGCAGTGCAGGGGACAACTATGGCTACACCTTC. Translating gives CSAGDNYGYTF.

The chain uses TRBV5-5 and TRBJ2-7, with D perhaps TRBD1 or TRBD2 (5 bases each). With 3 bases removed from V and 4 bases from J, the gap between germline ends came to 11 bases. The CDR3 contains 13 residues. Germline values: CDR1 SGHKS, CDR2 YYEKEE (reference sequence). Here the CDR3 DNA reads TGTGCCAGCAGCTACATAGAGGGGTACGAGCAGTACTTC. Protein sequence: CASSYIEGYEQYF. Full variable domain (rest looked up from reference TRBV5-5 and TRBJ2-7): DAGVTQSPTHLIKTRGQQVTLRCSPISGHKSVSWYQQVLGQGPQFIFQYYEKEERGRGNFPDRFSARQFPNYSSELNVNALLLGDSALYLCASSYIEGYEQYFGPGTRLTVT.

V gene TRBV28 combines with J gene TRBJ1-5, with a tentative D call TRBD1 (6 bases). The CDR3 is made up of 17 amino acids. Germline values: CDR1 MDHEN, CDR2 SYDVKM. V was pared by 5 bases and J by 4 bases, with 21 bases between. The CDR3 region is CASSPSGAGDRNQPQHF. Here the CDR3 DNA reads TGTGCCAGCAGTCCCAGCGGGGCAGGGGACCGGAATCAGCCCCAGCATTTT.